These T cell receptor beta chains were read from a single sample in a study of blood T cell repertoires in COVID-19. The protocol was immunoSEQ multiplex PCR, while the TCRdb copy is restricted to in-frame clones and leaves out a portion. The sample carries about 370,000 clones, 85% to 90% recorded once. Sequenced input: PBMCs or T cells enriched from blood (not recorded which). All receptors derive from a man between 18 and 29 years old who had recovered from COVID-19. CDR3s include the opening cysteine and the closing phenylalanine or tryptophan. A D gene is named only where the DNA matches it firmly. Clone size is not always given. Where it is, it says once, few, many or a class for expanded clones.

v_gene	abundance	d_gene	j_gene	CDR3nt	CDR3aa
TRBV2	.	.	TRBJ1-2	TGTGCCAGCCGACAGGAGGACTATGGCTACACCTTC	CASRQEDYGYTF
TRBV7-8	.	TRBD1	TRBJ1-1	TGTGCCAGCAGCTTTATGACAGGGAGAAACACTGAAGCTTTCTTT	CASSFMTGRNTEAFF
TRBV19	.	.	TRBJ2-1	TGTGCCAGTAGTATAGACCGCGCGCGGGAGCAGTTCTTC	CASSIDRAREQFF
TRBV2	once	TRBD1	TRBJ2-3	TGTGCCAGCAGTGATAGACAGGGGGGCACAGATACGCAGTATTTT	CASSDRQGGTDTQYF
TRBV28	.	TRBD1	TRBJ1-1	TGTGCCAGCAGTCCCCAGGGGGCAGGCGCGAGACAAGCTTTCTTT	CASSPQGAGARQAFF
TRBV6-5	.	.	TRBJ1-2	TGTGCCACCGCGGTACCCGAAGGCTATGGCTACACCTTC	CATAVPEGYGYTF
TRBV29-1	.	TRBD2	TRBJ2-2	TGCAGCGCGAGCGGGACTAGCGGGAGTCGATTCGGGGAGCTGTTTTTT	CSASGTSGSRFGELFF
TRBV10-3	.	.	TRBJ2-7	TGTGCCATCAGTGAGTCAACAGGGTTAGCCTACGAGCAGTACTTC	CAISESTGLAYEQYF
TRBV7-2	.	.	TRBJ2-5	TGTGCCAGCAGCTTACAGGGGGGCATGCTAGAGACCCAGTACTTC	CASSLQGGMLETQYF
TRBV11-2	.	.	TRBJ1-3	TGTGCCAGCAGCTTACGGGTCCTCTCTGGAAACACCATATATTTT	CASSLRVLSGNTIYF
TRBV7-2	.	TRBD2	TRBJ2-1	TGTGCCAGCGGACTAGCGGGAGGTGGTTACAATGAGCAGTTCTTC	CASGLAGGGYNEQFF
TRBV5-1	.	TRBD2	TRBJ2-1	TGCGCCAGCAGCACCAGCCCCCTAGCGGCAGGCGGCAATGAGCAGTTCTTC	CASSTSPLAAGGNEQFF
TRBV7-2	.	.	TRBJ2-5	TGTGCCAGCACCTCCGACAGGCAAGAGACCCAGTACTTC	CASTSDRQETQYF
TRBV6-4	.	.	TRBJ2-2	TGTGCCAGCCAAGGAAGCGCGAACACCGGGGAGCTGTTTTTT	CASQGSANTGELFF
TRBV28	.	.	TRBJ1-1	TGTGCCAGCAGTTGGGGGGGGGCGAGCACTGAAGCTTTCTTT	CASSWGGASTEAFF
TRBV3-1/TRBV3-2	.	.	TRBJ1-2	TGTGCCAGCAGCCAAGAGAGGGAAAGATACACCTTC	CASSQERERYTF
TRBV12-5	.	TRBD1	TRBJ2-5	TGTGCTAGTGGTTTGGTCTTGGGGGCGCGGACAGGGGGCCTACAAGAGACCCAGTACTTC	CASGLVLGARTGGLQETQYF
TRBV30	once	.	TRBJ1-5	TGTGCCTGGGGTATTGCAGGGGATCAGCCCCAGCATTTT	CAWGIAGDQPQHF
TRBV9	.	.	TRBJ2-3	TGTGCCAGCAGTATTAGTTATCCAGATACGCAGTATTTT	CASSISYPDTQYF
TRBV30	.	.	TRBJ1-3	TGTGCCTGGAGCCTGACACGCTCTGGAAACACCATATATTTT	CAWSLTRSGNTIYF
TRBV12-5	.	.	TRBJ1-2	TGTGCTAGTGGTTTGGTCCGGCGGGGTGTCTATGGCTACACCTTC	CASGLVRRGVYGYTF
TRBV11-2	.	TRBD1	TRBJ1-2	TGTGCCAGCAGCGGCGCGGGACAGCCCGGGTATGGCTACACCTTC	CASSGAGQPGYGYTF
TRBV25-1	.	.	TRBJ1-2	TGTGCCAGCAGTGATATTTTTAGCACTGGCTACACCTTC	CASSDIFSTGYTF
TRBV10-3	once	.	TRBJ1-2	TGTGCCATCAGTGGTGGGGGGGCCAACTATGGCTACACCTTC	CAISGGGANYGYTF
TRBV12-3/TRBV12-4	.	.	TRBJ1-1	TGTGCCAGCAGTCCCCGTATGAACACTGAAGCTTTCTTT	CASSPRMNTEAFF
TRBV19	once	.	TRBJ2-5	TGTGCCAGTAGTATAGATCTGGCGGCACGGCAAGAGACCCAGTACTTC	CASSIDLAARQETQYF
TRBV27	.	TRBD1	TRBJ1-2	TGTGCCAGCAGTAGGGACAGCGCTAACTATGGCTACACCTTC	CASSRDSANYGYTF
TRBV5-1	.	TRBD2	TRBJ2-2	TGCGCCACCCCGCGACTAGCGGGAGTAGGAAACACCGGGGAGCTGTTTTTT	CATPRLAGVGNTGELFF
TRBV29-1	once	.	TRBJ2-7	TGCAGCGTTGAGCTCACGGAGACCTACGAGCAGTACTTC	CSVELTETYEQYF
TRBV18	.	.	TRBJ2-2	TGTGCCAGCTCACGAGGACAGATGGGCGGGGAGCTGTTTTTT	CASSRGQMGGELFF
TRBV29-1	.	TRBD2	TRBJ2-2	TGCAGCGGTGGGACTAGCGGGAGATCCGGGGAGCTGTTTTTT	CSGGTSGRSGELFF
TRBV27	.	TRBD1	TRBJ1-2	TGTGCCAGCAGTTTATATGGGACAGGGTTCTATGGCTACACCTTC	CASSLYGTGFYGYTF
TRBV7-9	.	TRBD1	TRBJ1-1	TGTGCCAGCAGCCCACGGGAGGGGACAGGGCGCATGAACACTGAAGCTTTCTTT	CASSPREGTGRMNTEAFF
TRBV28	.	.	TRBJ1-2	TGTGCCAGCAGTTTATCCCTACGGAGGGGAGGATATGGCTACACCTTC	CASSLSLRRGGYGYTF
TRBV11-2	.	.	TRBJ1-1	TGTGCCAGCAGCCTAGCTGCGGGTACCATGAACACTGAAGCTTTCTTT	CASSLAAGTMNTEAFF
TRBV3-1/TRBV3-2	.	TRBD2	TRBJ2-1	TGTGCCAGCAGCCCGGAAGGCGGGAGATCCTACAATGAGCAGTTCTTC	CASSPEGGRSYNEQFF
TRBV19	.	TRBD2	TRBJ2-3	TGTGCCAGTAGTATTGTGGCGGGAGGGCCCGGAGATACGCAGTATTTT	CASSIVAGGPGDTQYF
TRBV11-3	.	.	TRBJ1-1	TGTGCCAGCAGCTTAGGCAGCGCAAACACTGAAGCTTTCTTT	CASSLGSANTEAFF
TRBV5-1	once	TRBD1	TRBJ1-3	TGCGCCAGCAGCCCCCGGGACAGGGGACTCTCTGGAAACACCATATATTTT	CASSPRDRGLSGNTIYF
TRBV4-2	.	.	TRBJ1-1	TGTGCCAGCAGCCAAGGGGAGGGTATGAACACTGAAACTTTCTTT	CASSQGEGMNTETFF
TRBV18	once	TRBD2	TRBJ2-5	TGTGCCAGCTCACCCGGGACTAGCGGGGCTACGGAGACCCAGTACTTC	CASSPGTSGATETQYF
TRBV7-2	.	TRBD2	TRBJ2-1	TGTGCCAGCAGCCCGCCCGGGACTAGCGCCAAACGCTACAATGAGCAGTTCTTC	CASSPPGTSAKRYNEQFF
TRBV12-5	.	.	TRBJ2-7	TGTGCTAGTGGTTTGAGTGTAGGACCCGGACTTGCCTACGAGCAGTACTTC	CASGLSVGPGLAYEQYF
TRBV19	.	TRBD2	TRBJ2-5	TGTGCCAGTAGTATAATGGCTAGCGGGAGGGAGACCCAGTACTTC	CASSIMASGRETQYF
TRBV7-6	.	TRBD2	TRBJ2-1	TGTGCCAGCAGCAAAAACCCGGGACTAGCGGCGTACAATGAGCAGTTCTTC	CASSKNPGLAAYNEQFF
TRBV12-3/TRBV12-4	.	.	TRBJ1-2	TGTGCCAGCAGTTTATTTCTTAGCCATGGCTACACCTTC	CASSLFLSHGYTF
TRBV10-3	.	.	TRBJ1-5	TGTGCCATCAGTGAACGAGGTATTAGCAATCAGCCCCAGCATTTT	CAISERGISNQPQHF
TRBV6-5	.	.	TRBJ2-1	TGTGCCAGCCGAAGTTCCGGTGAGCAGTTCTTC	CASRSSGEQFF
TRBV12-3/TRBV12-4	.	.	TRBJ2-1	TGTGCCAGCAGTCGGGTGACCCGCGATGAGCAGTTCTTC	CASSRVTRDEQFF
TRBV2	.	TRBD1	TRBJ2-5	TGTGCCAGCAGTCCCGGGACAGGGGACCAAGAGACCCAGTACTTC	CASSPGTGDQETQYF
TRBV30	.	TRBD1	TRBJ2-7	TGTGCCTGGAGTACCGGACAGGGATCCTACGAGCAGTACTTC	CAWSTGQGSYEQYF
TRBV27	once	TRBD2	TRBJ2-2	TGTGCCAGCTCTTGGGTGCGGGGGGGCAGTGGGGAGCTGTTTTTT	CASSWVRGGSGELFF
TRBV18	.	TRBD1	TRBJ2-2	TGTGCCAGCTCACTACAGGGGACCCGTTGGGGCACCGGGGAGCTGTTTTTT	CASSLQGTRWGTGELFF
TRBV13	.	TRBD1	TRBJ2-1	TGTGCCAGCAGCTTACAGGGGGCTTACAATGAGCAGTTCTTC	CASSLQGAYNEQFF
TRBV11-3	.	.	TRBJ2-1	TGTGCCAGCAGCTCCAGCTGGCGGGCTGGTCACAATGAGCAGTTCTTC	CASSSSWRAGHNEQFF
TRBV7-6	.	TRBD2	TRBJ2-3	TGTGCCAGCAGCTTAGCGGTCGTCTTCGGGCTAGCGGGGGGGTCGGATACGCAGTATTTT	CASSLAVVFGLAGGSDTQYF
TRBV5-8	.	.	TRBJ1-2	TGTGCCAGCAGCTTGGCCGGGGGTGAGGACTATGGCTACACCTTC	CASSLAGGEDYGYTF
TRBV6-5	.	.	TRBJ2-5	TGTGCCAGCAGTTTAGCTAGAGGCCCGACAGAGACCCAGTACTTC	CASSLARGPTETQYF